These 9 T cell receptor beta chains share one sample of origin, sequenced in a study of CD8+CD57+ T cells in acquired aplastic anemia. The sequenced patients had an expansion of CD8+CD57+ cells seen by flow cytometry. Profiling of TCR beta VDJ combinations and CDR3 sequences used genomic DNA as template. A single record per CDR3 protein comes from TCRdb applying MiXCR to the reads. The sample carries some 150,000 distinct CDR3 sequences, 70% to 75% recorded once. The sample taken for sequencing was sorted CD4+, CD8+, or CD8+CD57+ T cells (not recorded which) from PBMCs. The source is a human donor with aplastic anemia.

The J gene is TRBJ2-1, the V gene TRBV24-1, with TRBD1 matching over 10 bases. The CDR3 spans 16 residues. Germline assignment: CDR1 KGHDR and CDR2 SFDVKD. After removal of 6 bases from V and 4 bases from J, the junction contained 8 bases not matched to a gene. For the CDR3, the DNA is TGTGCCACCAGTTCTGGACAGGGGGTCCCTTACAATGAGCAGTTCTTC. This encodes CATSSGQGVPYNEQFF.

The genes are TRBV12-3 or TRBV12-4 and TRBJ2-7; 11 nucleotides align to TRBD2. This CDR3 is 14 amino acids long. The V gene end was trimmed by 5 bases and the J gene end by 6 bases; junction bases not matched to a gene: 6. DNA for the CDR3: TGTGCCAGCAGTCAGACTAGCGGGGTAGGCGAGCAGTACTTC. Its protein is CASSQTSGVGEQYF.

V and J are TRBV6-4 and TRBJ2-6; no reliable D call. V dropped 0 bases and J dropped 4 bases, with 4 bases sitting between them. The CDR3 length is 14 residues. Germline CDR1 reads MRHNA; CDR2 reads SNTAGT. CDR3 DNA sequence: TGTGCCAGCAGTGACTCGGCGGGGGCCAACGTCCTGACTTTC. Protein: CASSDSAGANVLTF.

V usage is TRBV10-3 and J usage is TRBJ1-2; the D is unclear. CDR3 length: 15 amino acids. Germline V lookup: CDR1 ENHRY, CDR2 SYGVKD. V was trimmed by 6 bases and J by 4 bases, leaving 18 bases between them. The CDR3 here is CAIRGSPTQLYGYTF. CDR3 in DNA: TGTGCCATCAGGGGGTCCCCGACACAACTCTATGGCTACACCTTC.

This chain uses TRBV7-9 with TRBJ1-1; D not certain. The germline gives CDR1 SEHNR, CDR2 FQNEAQ (reference sequence). V gave up 1 base and J gave up 6 bases, with 6 bases separating them. CDR3 length equals 12 residues. The DNA of the CDR3 is TGTGCCAGCAGCTTAGACGACCCTGAAGCTTTCTTT. As protein: CASSLDDPEAFF. Looking up the rest from reference TRBV7-9 and TRBJ1-1 gives the full variable domain: DTGVSQNPRHKITKRGQNVTFRCDPISEHNRLYWYRQTLGQGPEFLTYFQNEAQLEKSRLLSDRFSAERPKGSFSTLEIQRTEQGDSAMYLCASSLDDPEAFFGQGTRLTVV.

This chain links TRBV9 with TRBJ2-1; no definite D call. Trimming cost V 3 bases and J 3 bases, with 19 bases left between them. Germline V gene data show CDR1 as SGDLS and CDR2 as YYNGEE. The CDR3 runs to 17 residues. The CDR3 bases are TGTGCCAGCAGCGCGGAGTTTCATGACGGGTTCTACAATGAGCAGTTCTTC. It is translated as CASSAEFHDGFYNEQFF.

The chain couples TRBV5-6 to TRBJ2-7; D is undetermined. Looked up from germline, CDR1 is SGHDT and CDR2 is YYEEEE. This CDR3 contains 13 residues. V shed 5 bases and J shed 4 bases, with 13 bases lying between them. CDR3 amino acids: CASSWGGSYEQYF. The CDR3 DNA sequence: TGTGCCAGCAGTTGGGGTGGGTCTTACGAGCAGTACTTC.

This chain links TRBV2 with TRBJ1-5; D is uncertain. CDR1 SNHLY and CDR2 FYNNEI come from the germline V gene. This CDR3 comprises 14 residues. V was clipped by 8 bases and J by 0 bases, with 11 bases between them. CDR3 protein: CASRTALSNQPQHF. As DNA, the CDR3 is TGTGCCAGCCGGACGGCACTTAGCAATCAGCCCCAGCATTTT. Using reference TRBV2 and TRBJ1-5 for the parts outside the CDR3, the full variable domain is EPEVTQTPSHQVTQMGQEVILRCVPISNHLYFYWYRQILGQKVEFLVSFYNNEISEKSEIFDDQFSVERPDGSNFTLKIRSTKLEDSAMYFCASRTALSNQPQHFGDGTRLSIL.

The rearrangement joins TRBV2 to TRBJ2-3, with D possibly matching TRBD1 (5 bases). Looked up from germline, CDR1 is SNHLY and CDR2 is FYNNEI. With 8 bases removed from V and 11 bases from J, the gap between germline ends came to 26 bases. The CDR3 contains 15 residues. The CDR3: CASFRETPGRNEQYF. In nucleotides, the CDR3 is TGTGCCAGCTTCCGAGAGACTCCAGGGCGCAATGAGCAGTATTTT.